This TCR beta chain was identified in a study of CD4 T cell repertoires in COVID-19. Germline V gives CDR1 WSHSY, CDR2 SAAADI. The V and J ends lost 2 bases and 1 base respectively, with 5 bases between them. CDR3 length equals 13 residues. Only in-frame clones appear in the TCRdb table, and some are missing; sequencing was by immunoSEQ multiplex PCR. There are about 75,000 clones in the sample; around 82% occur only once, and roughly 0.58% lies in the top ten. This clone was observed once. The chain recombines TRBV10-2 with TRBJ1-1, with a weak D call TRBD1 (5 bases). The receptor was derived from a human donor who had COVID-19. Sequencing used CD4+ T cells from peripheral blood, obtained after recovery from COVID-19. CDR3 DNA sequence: TGCGCCAGCAGTGAGCAGGGGAACACTGAAGCTTTCTTT. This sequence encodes CASSEQGNTEAFF.